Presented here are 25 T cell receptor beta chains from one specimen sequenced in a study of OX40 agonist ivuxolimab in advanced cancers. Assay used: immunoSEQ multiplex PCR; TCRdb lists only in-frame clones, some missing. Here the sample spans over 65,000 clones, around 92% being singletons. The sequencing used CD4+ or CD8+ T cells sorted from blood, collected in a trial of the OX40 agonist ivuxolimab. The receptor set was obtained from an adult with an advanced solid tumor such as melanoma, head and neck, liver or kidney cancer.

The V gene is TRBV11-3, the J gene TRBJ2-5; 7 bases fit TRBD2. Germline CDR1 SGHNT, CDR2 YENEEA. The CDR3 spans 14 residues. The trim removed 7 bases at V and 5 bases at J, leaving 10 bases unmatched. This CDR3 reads CASTPWAGVETQYF. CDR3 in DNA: TGTGCCAGCACCCCGTGGGCGGGGGTGGAGACCCAGTACTTC.

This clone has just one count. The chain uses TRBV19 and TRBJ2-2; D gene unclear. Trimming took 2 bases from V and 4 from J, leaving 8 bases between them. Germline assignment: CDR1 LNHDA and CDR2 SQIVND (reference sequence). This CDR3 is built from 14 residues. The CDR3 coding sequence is TGTGCCAGTAGTATACCAGTAGCCACCGGGGAGCTGTTTTTT. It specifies CASSIPVATGELFF.

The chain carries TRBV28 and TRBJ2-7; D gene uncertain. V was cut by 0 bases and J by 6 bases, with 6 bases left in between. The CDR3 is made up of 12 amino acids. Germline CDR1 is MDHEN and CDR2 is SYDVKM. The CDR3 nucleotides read TGTGCCAGCAGTTTATGGAGGAGCGAGCAGTACTTC. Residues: CASSLWRSEQYF.

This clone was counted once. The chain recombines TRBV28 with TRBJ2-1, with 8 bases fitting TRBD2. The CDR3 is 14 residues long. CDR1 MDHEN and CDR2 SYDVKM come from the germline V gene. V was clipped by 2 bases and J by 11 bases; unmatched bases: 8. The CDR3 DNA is TGTGCCAGCAGTTTAGAGCGGGGGCCACTTAAGCAGTTCTTC. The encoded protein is CASSLERGPLKQFF.

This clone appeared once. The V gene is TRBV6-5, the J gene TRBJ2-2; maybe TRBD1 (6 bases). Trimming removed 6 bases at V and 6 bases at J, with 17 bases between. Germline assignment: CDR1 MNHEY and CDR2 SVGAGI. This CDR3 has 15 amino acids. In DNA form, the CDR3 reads TGTGCCAGCAGCCCCGACTTACAGGGCGCCGGGGAGCTGTTTTTT. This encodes CASSPDLQGAGELFF.

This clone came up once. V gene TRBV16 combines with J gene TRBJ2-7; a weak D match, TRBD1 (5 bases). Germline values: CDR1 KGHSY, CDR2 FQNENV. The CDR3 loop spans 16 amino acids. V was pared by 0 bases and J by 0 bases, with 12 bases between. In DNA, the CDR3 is TGTGCCAGCAGCCAATCGGGGCACAGTAGCTCCTACGAGCAGTACTTC. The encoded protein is CASSQSGHSSSYEQYF.

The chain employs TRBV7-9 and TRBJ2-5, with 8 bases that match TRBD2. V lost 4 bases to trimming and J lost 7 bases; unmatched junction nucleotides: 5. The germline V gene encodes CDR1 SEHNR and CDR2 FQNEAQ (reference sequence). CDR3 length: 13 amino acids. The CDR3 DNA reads TGTGCCAGCAGCTCGGGGGGGCTCGGGACCCAGTACTTC. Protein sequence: CASSSGGLGTQYF.

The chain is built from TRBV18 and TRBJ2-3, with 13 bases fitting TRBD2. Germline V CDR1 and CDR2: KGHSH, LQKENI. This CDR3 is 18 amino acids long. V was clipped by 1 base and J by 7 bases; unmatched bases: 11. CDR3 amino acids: CASSPRTSGGLGGNTQYF. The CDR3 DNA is TGTGCCAGCTCACCACGGACTAGCGGGGGCCTGGGGGGGAATACGCAGTATTTT.

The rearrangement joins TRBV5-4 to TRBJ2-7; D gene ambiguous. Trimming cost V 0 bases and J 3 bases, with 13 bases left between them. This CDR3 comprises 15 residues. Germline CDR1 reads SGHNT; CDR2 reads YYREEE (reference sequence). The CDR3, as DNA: TGTGCCAGCAGCTTGGGACGGGCCCTACTCTACGAGCAGTACTTC. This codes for CASSLGRALLYEQYF.

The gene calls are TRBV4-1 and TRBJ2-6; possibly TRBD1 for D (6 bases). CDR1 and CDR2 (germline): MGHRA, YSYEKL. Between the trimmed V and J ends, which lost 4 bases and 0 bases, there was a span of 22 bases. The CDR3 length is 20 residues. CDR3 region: CASSRAGLPGHISGANVLTF. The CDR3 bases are TGCGCCAGCAGCCGAGCCGGATTACCGGGACATATCTCTGGGGCCAACGTCCTGACTTTC.

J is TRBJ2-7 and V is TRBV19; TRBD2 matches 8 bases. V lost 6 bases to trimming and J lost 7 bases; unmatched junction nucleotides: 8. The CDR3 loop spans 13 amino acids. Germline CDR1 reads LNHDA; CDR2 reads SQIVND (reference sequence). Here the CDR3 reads CASRGAGVREQYF. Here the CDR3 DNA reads TGTGCCAGTAGAGGAGCGGGAGTAAGGGAGCAGTACTTC.

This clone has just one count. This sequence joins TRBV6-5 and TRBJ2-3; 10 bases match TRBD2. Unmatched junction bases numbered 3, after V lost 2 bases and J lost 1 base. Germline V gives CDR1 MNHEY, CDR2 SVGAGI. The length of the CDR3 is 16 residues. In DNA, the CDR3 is TGTGCCAGCAGTTACGGTACTAGCGGGGGCACAGATACGCAGTATTTT. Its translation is CASSYGTSGGTDTQYF.

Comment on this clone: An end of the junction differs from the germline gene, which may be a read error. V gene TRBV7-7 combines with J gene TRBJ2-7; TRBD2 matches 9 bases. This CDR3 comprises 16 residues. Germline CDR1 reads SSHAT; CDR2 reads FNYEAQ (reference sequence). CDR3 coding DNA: TGTGCTAGCAACAACACGACTAGCGGCGGAGGGTACGAGCAGTACTTC. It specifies CASNNTTSGGGYEQYF.

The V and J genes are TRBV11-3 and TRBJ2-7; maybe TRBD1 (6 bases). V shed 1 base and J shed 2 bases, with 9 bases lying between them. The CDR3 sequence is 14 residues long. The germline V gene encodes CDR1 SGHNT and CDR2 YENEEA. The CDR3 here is CASSLVQGPYEQYF. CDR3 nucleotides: TGTGCCAGCAGCTTAGTCCAGGGGCCCTACGAGCAGTACTTC. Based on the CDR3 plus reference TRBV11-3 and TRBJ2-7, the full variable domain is EAGVVQSPRYKIIEKKQPVAFWCNPISGHNTLYWYLQNLGQGPELLIRYENEEAVDDSQLPKDRFSAERLKGVDSTLKIQPAELGDSAVYLCASSLVQGPYEQYFGPGTRLTVT.

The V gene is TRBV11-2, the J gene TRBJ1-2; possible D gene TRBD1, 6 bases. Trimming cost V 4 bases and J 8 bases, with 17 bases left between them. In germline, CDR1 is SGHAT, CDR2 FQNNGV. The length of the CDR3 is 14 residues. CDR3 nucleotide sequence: TGTGCCAGCAGCTCCATTCGGGGCAGGGGAGGCTACACCTTC. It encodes CASSSIRGRGGYTF.

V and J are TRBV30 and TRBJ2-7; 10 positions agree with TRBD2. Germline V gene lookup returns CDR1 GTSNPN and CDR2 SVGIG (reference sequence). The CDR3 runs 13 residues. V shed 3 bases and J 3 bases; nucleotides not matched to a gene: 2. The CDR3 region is CAWRLAGLYEQYF. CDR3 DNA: TGTGCCTGGAGACTAGCGGGGCTCTACGAGCAGTACTTC.

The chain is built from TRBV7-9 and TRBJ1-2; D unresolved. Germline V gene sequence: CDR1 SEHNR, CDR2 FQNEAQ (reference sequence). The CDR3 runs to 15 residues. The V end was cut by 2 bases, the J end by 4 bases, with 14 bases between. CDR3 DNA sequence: TGTGCCAGCAGCTTAAGGTCCCCGACGGCCTATGGCTACACCTTC. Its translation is CASSLRSPTAYGYTF. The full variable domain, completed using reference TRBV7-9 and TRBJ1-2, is DTGVSQNPRHKITKRGQNVTFRCDPISEHNRLYWYRQTLGQGPEFLTYFQNEAQLEKSRLLSDRFSAERPKGSFSTLEIQRTEQGDSAMYLCASSLRSPTAYGYTFGSGTRLTVV.

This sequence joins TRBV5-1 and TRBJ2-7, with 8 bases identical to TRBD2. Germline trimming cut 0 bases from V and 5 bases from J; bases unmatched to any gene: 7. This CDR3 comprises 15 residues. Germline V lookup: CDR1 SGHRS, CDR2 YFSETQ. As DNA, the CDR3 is TGCGCCAGCAGCTTGGCAGGCGGGAGGATCGACGAGCAGTACTTC. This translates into CASSLAGGRIDEQYF.

The CDR3 spells CASSPPGPSTGELFF. CDR3 sequence (DNA): TGTGCCAGCAGCCCACCCGGTCCCTCCACCGGGGAGCTGTTTTTT. The rearrangement uses TRBV7-3 and TRBJ2-2; D is unresolved. Germline V gives CDR1 SGHTA, CDR2 FQGTGA. V was clipped by 5 bases and J by 4 bases, with 14 bases between them. The CDR3 contains 15 residues.

Here the CDR3 reads CSGRLAIDNEQFF. The CDR3 DNA sequence: TGCAGCGGTCGACTAGCGATTGACAATGAGCAGTTCTTC. The chain carries TRBV29-1 and TRBJ2-1; 8 bases match TRBD2. The germline gives CDR1 SQVTM, CDR2 ANQGSEA. J gave up 5 bases and V 7 bases, and 7 bases lay outside the gene matches. This CDR3 spans 13 amino acids.

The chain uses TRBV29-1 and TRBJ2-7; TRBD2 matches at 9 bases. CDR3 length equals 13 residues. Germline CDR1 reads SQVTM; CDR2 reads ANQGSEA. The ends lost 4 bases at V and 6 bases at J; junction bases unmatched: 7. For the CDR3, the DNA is TGCAGCGTTGGATTAGCGGGAGAGAGCGAGCAGTACTTC. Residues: CSVGLAGESEQYF.

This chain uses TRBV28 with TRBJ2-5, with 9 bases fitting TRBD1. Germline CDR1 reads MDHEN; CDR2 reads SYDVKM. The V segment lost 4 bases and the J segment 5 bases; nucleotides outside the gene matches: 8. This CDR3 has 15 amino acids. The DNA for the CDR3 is TGTGCCAGCAGTTCACCCACAGGGGGCTGGGAGACCCAGTACTTC. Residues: CASSSPTGGWETQYF.

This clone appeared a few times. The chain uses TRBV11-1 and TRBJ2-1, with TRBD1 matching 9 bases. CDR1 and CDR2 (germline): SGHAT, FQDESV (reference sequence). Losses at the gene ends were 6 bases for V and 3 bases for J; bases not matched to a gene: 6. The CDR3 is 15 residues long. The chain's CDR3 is CASRYRGLGYNEQFF. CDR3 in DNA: TGTGCCAGCAGATACAGGGGGCTTGGCTACAATGAGCAGTTCTTC.

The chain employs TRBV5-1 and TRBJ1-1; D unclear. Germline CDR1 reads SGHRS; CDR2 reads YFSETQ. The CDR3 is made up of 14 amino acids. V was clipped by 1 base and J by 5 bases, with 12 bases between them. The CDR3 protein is CASSLYRGGTEAFF. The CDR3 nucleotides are TGCGCCAGCAGCTTGTATCGGGGTGGTACTGAAGCTTTCTTT. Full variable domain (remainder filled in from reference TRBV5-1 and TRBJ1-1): KAGVTQTPRYLIKTRGQQVTLSCSPISGHRSVSWYQQTPGQGLQFLFEYFSETQRNKGNFPGRFSGRQFSNSRSEMNVSTLELGDSALYLCASSLYRGGTEAFFGQGTRLTVV.

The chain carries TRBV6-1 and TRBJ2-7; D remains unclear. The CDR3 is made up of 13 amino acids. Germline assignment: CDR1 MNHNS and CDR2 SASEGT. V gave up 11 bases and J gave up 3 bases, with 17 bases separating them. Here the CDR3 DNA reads TGTGCCTCGGGTCTCAGTCGAGACTACGAGCAGTACTTC. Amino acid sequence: CASGLSRDYEQYF.